This is a list of T cell receptor beta chains from one sample in a study of Ad26.COV2.S vaccination and SARS-CoV-2 variants. Assay: immunoSEQ multiplex PCR; the TCRdb copy retains only in-frame clones and omits some. The sample records roughly 330,000 clones, approximately 87% being singletons. The sample here was peripheral blood, taken in a trial of Ad26.COV2.S vaccine versus placebo. Every receptor here comes from a person aged 18-60 years who received the Ad26.COV2.S COVID-19 vaccine or a placebo. The CDR3 runs from the conserved cysteine through the conserved F or W. A D gene is named only where the DNA matches it firmly. Clone sizes are given selectively: once, few, many, or a class where the clone is expanded.

j_gene,len,abundance,v_gene,d_gene,CDR3nt,CDR3aa
TRBJ1-2,13,.,TRBV11-2,TRBD1,TGTGCCAGCAGCTTAGACAGGGGGCGAGGCTACACCTTC,CASSLDRGRGYTF
TRBJ1-6,15,.,TRBV15,TRBD1,TGTGCCACCAGCAGTATTCCGGGACAGGATTCACCCCTCCACTTT,CATSSIPGQDSPLHF
TRBJ2-3,15,.,TRBV3-1/TRBV3-2,TRBD2,TGTGCCAGCAGCCAGGCGGGGGGGCCATCAGATACGCAGTATTTT,CASSQAGGPSDTQYF
TRBJ1-2,13,.,TRBV11-2,.,TGTGCCAGCAGCTTTGAGGGGCGGACCGGCTACACCTTC,CASSFEGRTGYTF
TRBJ1-2,17,.,TRBV15,.,TGTGCCACCAGCAGAGAACGGGCACCCTACCTGGTCTATGGCTACACCTTC,CATSRERAPYLVYGYTF
TRBJ1-1,14,.,TRBV30,.,TGTTCCTGGGACCTGGGAGGTTTGAACACTGAAGCTTTCTTT,CSWDLGGLNTEAFF
TRBJ1-3,14,.,TRBV7-2,.,TGTGCCAGCAGCCCCGGGGGATCCGGAAACACCATATATTTT,CASSPGGSGNTIYF
TRBJ2-2,13,.,TRBV11-3,.,TGTGCCAGCAGCTTGGGCGGGATCGGGGAGCTGTTTTTT,CASSLGGIGELFF
TRBJ2-1,12,few,TRBV5-5,.,TGTGCCAGCAGCTTGGCGGTCAATGAGCAGTTCTTC,CASSLAVNEQFF
TRBJ2-7,11,.,TRBV2,.,TGTGCCAGCAGTGCCGCCTACGAGCAGTACTTC,CASSAAYEQYF
TRBJ1-2,15,.,TRBV5-6,.,TGTGCCAGCAGACTCGGACAGAGGTCGGGGGATGGCTACACCTTC,CASRLGQRSGDGYTF
TRBJ2-7,14,.,TRBV27,.,TGTGCCAGCGGCCCGACAGGATTCTCCTACGAGCAGTACTTC,CASGPTGFSYEQYF
TRBJ1-5,13,few,TRBV7-2,.,TGTGCCAGCAGTTTAGACCCGGGACAGCCCCAGCATTTT,CASSLDPGQPQHF
TRBJ2-7,15,.,TRBV15,TRBD1,TGTGCCACCAGCAGGGCACAGGGGGTTCGGTACGAGCAGTACTTC,CATSRAQGVRYEQYF
TRBJ1-1,15,.,TRBV4-2,.,TGTGCCAGCAGCCAAGAGTTAGGCAGTATCGCTGAAGCTTTCTTT,CASSQELGSIAEAFF
TRBJ1-2,13,.,TRBV3-1/TRBV3-2,TRBD1,TGTGCCAGCAGCCGAACAGGGGTCTATGGCTACACCTTC,CASSRTGVYGYTF
TRBJ2-2,17,.,TRBV3-1/TRBV3-2,TRBD2,TGTGCCAGCAGCCTCCTAGCGGGAGGGCCGGGGACCGGGGAGCTGTTTTTT,CASSLLAGGPGTGELFF
TRBJ2-3,18,.,TRBV28,.,TGTGCCAGCAGTTTGGGGAGGCGGGGTGGTTATAGCACAGATACGCAGTATTTT,CASSLGRRGGYSTDTQYF
TRBJ1-1,16,.,TRBV5-6,.,TGTGCCAGCAGCTTCGGGGGCGCAAACGCGGGCACTGAAGCTTTCTTT,CASSFGGANAGTEAFF
TRBJ2-5,17,.,TRBV7-9,TRBD1,TGTGCCAGCAGCTTTCGAGAATTTTACAGGGGGCAAGAGACCCAGTACTTC,CASSFREFYRGQETQYF
TRBJ2-1,15,.,TRBV6-6,TRBD2,TGTGCCAGCAGCCCCGTGACTAGCGGGAGGGGGGAGCAGTTCTTC,CASSPVTSGRGEQFF
TRBJ2-1,14,.,TRBV7-9,.,TGTGCCAGCAGCTCTCCATCCGGGGTCAATGAGCAGTTCTTC,CASSSPSGVNEQFF
TRBJ2-2,14,.,TRBV6-5,.,TGTGCCAGCCGAATCGTGGGGAGCACCGGGGAGCTGTTTTTT,CASRIVGSTGELFF
TRBJ2-7,13,.,TRBV4-1,.,TGCGCCAGCAGCCAGGGACTTTACTACGAGCAGTACTTC,CASSQGLYYEQYF
TRBJ2-7,15,few,TRBV14,.,TGTGCCAGCAGCCAGGCTGGCGCCTATTCCTACGAGCAGTACTTC,CASSQAGAYSYEQYF
TRBJ1-2,12,.,TRBV19,.,TGTGCCAGTAGCCCCGAAAACTATGGCTACACCTTC,CASSPENYGYTF
TRBJ2-3,16,once,TRBV5-1,TRBD2,TGCGCCAGCAGCTTGGATCCTAGCGGAAGCACAGATACGCAGTATTTT,CASSLDPSGSTDTQYF
TRBJ2-5,14,.,TRBV5-1,TRBD2,TGCGCCAGCAGCGTGGGGACTAGCCCCGAGACCCAGTACTTC,CASSVGTSPETQYF
TRBJ1-3,16,.,TRBV5-1,.,TGCGCCAGCAGCGGGGGAGGGGTCTTCTCTGGAAACACCATATATTTT,CASSGGGVFSGNTIYF
TRBJ2-2,20,.,TRBV7-8,TRBD2,TGTGCCAGCAGCTCCTTTTGGACTAGCGGGAGGGAAGGGAGGGCCGGGGAGCTGTTTTTT,CASSSFWTSGREGRAGELFF
TRBJ2-4,14,.,TRBV21-1,.,TGTGCCAGCAGCACGGAGGGGGCGGGAAACATTCAGTACTTC,CASSTEGAGNIQYF
TRBJ2-2,14,.,TRBV18,TRBD2,TGTGCCAGTTACCTAGCGGGGGCCACCGGGGAGCTGTTTTTT,CASYLAGATGELFF
TRBJ2-6,15,.,TRBV4-2,.,TGTGCCAGCAGCCCCGGTCCATCGGGGGCCAACGTCCTGACTTTC,CASSPGPSGANVLTF
TRBJ2-4,13,.,TRBV30,.,TGTGCCTGGACGGGGGTAGCCAAAAACATTCAGTACTTC,CAWTGVAKNIQYF
TRBJ2-2,18,.,TRBV3-1/TRBV3-2,TRBD2,TGTGCCAGCAGCCAGGATCATGGGGGACTAGCGAGGCCCGGGGAGCTGTTTTTT,CASSQDHGGLARPGELFF
TRBJ2-2,17,.,TRBV2,.,TGTGCCAGCAGTGAGGGGGGACGGGTAGTTGGCACCGGGGAGCTGTTTTTT,CASSEGGRVVGTGELFF
TRBJ1-1,16,.,TRBV4-3,.,TGCGCCAGCAGCCAAAACCGGGACAAGTCGAACACTGAAGCTTTCTTT,CASSQNRDKSNTEAFF
TRBJ2-2,17,.,TRBV3-1/TRBV3-2,.,TGTGCCAGCAGCCAAGTTAAGGGCCCGGTAGACACCGGGGAGCTGTTTTTT,CASSQVKGPVDTGELFF
TRBJ2-1,15,.,TRBV6-2/TRBV6-3,TRBD1,TGTGCCAGCAGTATCGGGACAGACAGCTACAATGAGCAGTTCTTC,CASSIGTDSYNEQFF
TRBJ2-3,18,.,TRBV5-4,TRBD2,TGTGCCAGCAGCTTGTGGGGACTAGCGGCCGGCGGAGAAGGTACGCAGTATTTT,CASSLWGLAAGGEGTQYF
TRBJ2-3,16,once,TRBV28,TRBD2,TGTGCCAGCAGCCGACTAGCGGGAGGACGCACAGATACGCAGTATTTT,CASSRLAGGRTDTQYF
TRBJ1-2,14,.,TRBV7-9,.,TGTGCCAGCACCCCTGAGGGGGGTCACTATGGCTACACCTTC,CASTPEGGHYGYTF
TRBJ2-7,16,.,TRBV29-1,TRBD2,TGCAGCGTTGACAAGGGGGTAGCGGGGGATTCCTACGAGCAGTACTTC,CSVDKGVAGDSYEQYF
TRBJ2-2,14,once,TRBV6-4,.,TGTGCCAGCAGTGAACGGGGACTTACCGGGGAGCTGTTTTTT,CASSERGLTGELFF
TRBJ2-1,13,.,TRBV19,.,TGTGCCAGTATGGTGAGGGCAGGCGATGAGCAGTTCTTC,CASMVRAGDEQFF
TRBJ2-5,16,once,TRBV2,TRBD1,TGTGCCAGCAGTGTGATCGGCCAGGGGGCCGGAGAGACCCAGTACTTC,CASSVIGQGAGETQYF